This TCR beta chain comes out of a study of vaccination effects on CD4 cells after COVID-19. Whole-study results and caveats: Early timepoints after infection were absent, and convalescent patients were few in the study.

Comment on this clone: Its antigen is still unknown.

The data were produced by immunoSEQ multiplex PCR, yet TCRdb's version contains in-frame clones alone and is incomplete. The sample yields roughly 41,000 clones, about three fifths seen once. Prior to sequencing, the ViraFEST assay stimulated PBMC with viral peptide pools, which expanded the antigen-specific CD4+ T cells. An approximately 10-day culture period preceded the isolation of CD4+ T cells. Vaccine recipients lacked prior SARS-CoV-2 infection and had negative nucleocapsid antibodies. This TCR was sampled from a human donor who received a COVID-19 vaccine. This specimen consisted of CD4+ T cells from PBMCs cultured with HCoV-OC43 spike peptides, obtained before COVID-19 vaccination. Documented subset: HCoV-OC43 spike overlapping peptide pool stimulation.

The CDR3 sequence: CASSYSSGGALEQYF. As DNA, the CDR3 is TGTGCCAGCAGTTACTCAAGCGGGGGGGCTCTCGAGCAGTACTTC. The rearrangement joins TRBV6-8 to TRBJ2-7; 10 nucleotides match TRBD2. The germline V gene has CDR1 MNHGY and CDR2 SAAAGT. The CDR3 is made up of 15 amino acids. Trimming cost V 0 bases and J 6 bases; bases outside gene matches: 5.